A single sample is the source of the 9 T cell receptor beta chains below, sequenced in a study of identical twins. TCRdb used MiXCR to reprocess the 5' RACE reads, holding one entry per CDR3 protein. The sample holds about 1.7 million distinct CDR3 sequences; roughly a third are singletons and the top ten take about 0.25%. Material for sequencing was cord blood. The receptor source for this set is a newborn girl in good health.

The chain carries TRBV29-1 and TRBJ1-5; unclear D gene. The CDR3 totals 12 residues. CDR1 and CDR2 (germline): SQVTM, ANQGSEA. Trimming removed 5 bases at V and 2 bases at J, with 7 bases between. The chain's CDR3 is CSVCWGNQPQHF. The CDR3 DNA reads TGCAGCGTTTGCTGGGGCAATCAGCCCCAGCATTTT.

This clonotype was observed a few times. The gene calls are TRBV20-1 and TRBJ1-2, with D tentatively TRBD1 (6 bases). The V end lost 3 bases, the J end lost 4 bases, and 12 bases lay between the germline ends. This CDR3 has 13 residues. Looked up from germline, CDR1 is DFQATT and CDR2 is SNEGSKA (reference sequence). The CDR3 here is CSARNRDAYGYTF. The DNA of the CDR3 is TGCAGTGCTAGGAACAGGGATGCCTATGGCTACACCTTC.

V and J are TRBV21-1 and TRBJ1-5; the table's D call of TRBD1 was not tested on the DNA. TRBV21-1 is assigned pseudogene status. This CDR3 is 15 amino acids long. CDR3 nucleotides: TGTGCCAGCAGCAAACCCCAGCACCGGGGTCAGCCCCAGCATTTT. Amino acids: CASSKPQHRGQPQHF.

The V call is TRBV12-3 or TRBV12-4, the J call TRBJ2-1, with 8 positions matching TRBD2. The CDR3 has 15 amino acids. Unmatched junction bases numbered 9, after V lost 6 bases and J lost 5 bases. Here the CDR3 DNA reads TGTGCCAGCAGCCATAGCGGGGTAATGCACAATGAGCAGTTCTTC. Amino acid sequence: CASSHSGVMHNEQFF.

This clonotype was observed a handful of times. The rearrangement links TRBV6-1 to TRBJ2-5; the D is unclear. The DNA end favors TRBJ2-7, so the J call may be wrong. There are 12 residues in the CDR3. Per germline, CDR1 MNHNS and CDR2 SASEGT. The CDR3 DNA follows: TGTGCCAGCAGTGACAGAAACTACGAGCAGTACTTC. Amino acid sequence: CASSDRNYEQYF.

The rearrangement joins TRBV10-3 to TRBJ2-4, with 8 bases that match TRBD1. The J call may be faulty, since TRBJ2-5 better matches the DNA end. The CDR3 loop spans 13 amino acids. The germline V gene encodes CDR1 ENHRY and CDR2 SYGVKD. The CDR3 bases are TGTGCCATCAGGAGACAGGGGCAGGAGACCCAGTACTTC. Its translation is CAIRRQGQETQYF.

For this clonotype: The junction and the germline gene differ at one end; a read error may be behind it. The chain couples TRBV7-9 to TRBJ1-1, with D possibly TRBD1 on 5 matching bases. Per the germline V gene, CDR1 is SEHNR and CDR2 is FQNEAQ (reference sequence). The CDR3 is made up of 13 amino acids. CDR3 DNA: TGTGCCAGCATCTTAGTCGCCGGGGGAGAAGCTTTCTTT. It codes for CASILVAGGEAFF.

The V gene is TRBV7-9, the J gene TRBJ1-2; D is unclear. Germline CDR1 SEHNR, CDR2 FQNEAQ (reference sequence). CDR3 length equals 11 residues. Trimming took off 8 bases at V and 5 bases at J, with 9 bases between the two ends. This CDR3 is CASARLYGYTF. The CDR3 DNA follows: TGTGCCAGCGCCCGGCTTTATGGCTACACCTTC. Full variable domain (rest looked up from reference TRBV7-9 and TRBJ1-2): DTGVSQNPRHKITKRGQNVTFRCDPISEHNRLYWYRQTLGQGPEFLTYFQNEAQLEKSRLLSDRFSAERPKGSFSTLEIQRTEQGDSAMYLCASARLYGYTFGSGTRLTVV.

This clonotype was seen only a few times. The chain joins TRBV7-2 to TRBJ2-7, with D tentatively TRBD2 (5 bases). The germline CDR1 and CDR2 sequences are SGHTA and FQGNSA. CDR3 length equals 13 residues. Trimming took off 5 bases at V and 12 bases at J, with 20 bases between the two ends. CDR3 bases: TGTGCCAGCAGCCCCCCGGGCGGGCCCGATCGGTACTTC. Encoded protein: CASSPPGGPDRYF. The full variable domain, completed using reference TRBV7-2 and TRBJ2-7, is GAGVSQSPSNKVTEKGKDVELRCDPISGHTALYWYRQSLGQGLEFLIYFQGNSAPDKSGLPSDRFSAERTGGSVSTLTIQRTQQEDSAVYLCASSPPGGPDRYFGPGTRLTVT.